The 11 T cell receptor beta chains below come from one sample, sequenced in a study of blood T cell repertoires in COVID-19. Assay: immunoSEQ multiplex PCR; the TCRdb copy retains only in-frame clones and omits some. The data contain about 140,000 clones, almost 80% of them singletons. The sequenced sample was PBMCs or T cells enriched from blood (not recorded which). The source of these receptors is a woman aged 50 to 65 who had recovered from COVID-19.

The chain uses TRBV28 and TRBJ2-7; D is ambiguous. Trimming removed 4 bases at V and 7 bases at J, with 8 bases between. The germline V gene has CDR1 MDHEN and CDR2 SYDVKM. CDR3 size: 11 residues. CDR3 coding DNA: TGTGCCAGCAGTTCCTACCCGGAGCAGTACTTC. It codes for CASSSYPEQYF.

The V call is TRBV24-1, the J call TRBJ2-1, with TRBD2 identical over 11 bases. Trimming at V came to 4 bases and at J to 8 bases, leaving 9 bases not matched to a gene. This CDR3 is 16 amino acids long. From germline, CDR1 is KGHDR and CDR2 SFDVKD. The CDR3 region is CATSEPGTSGSHEQFF. The CDR3 coding sequence is TGTGCCACCAGTGAACCCGGGACTAGCGGCAGCCATGAGCAGTTCTTC.

This chain links TRBV5-1 with TRBJ1-5; possibly TRBD1 for D (6 bases). Trimming removed 4 bases from V and 1 base from J, with 18 bases in between. The CDR3 contains 17 residues. CDR1 and CDR2 (germline): SGHRS, YFSETQ. In nucleotides, the CDR3 is TGCGCCAGCAGCGGCGAGGGGGGGAGGCCGAGCAATCAGCCCCAGCATTTT. Translated, it gives CASSGEGGRPSNQPQHF.

This clone was seen a handful of times. V gene TRBV27 combines with J gene TRBJ2-1; 12 nucleotides agree with TRBD2. This CDR3 is built from 19 residues. V trimming: 6 bases; J trimming: 0 bases; junction bases outside the gene matches: 12. The germline V gene has CDR1 MNHEY and CDR2 SMNVEV (reference sequence). The CDR3 reads CASRNRRLAGETSYNEQFF. The CDR3, as DNA: TGTGCCAGCAGGAACCGGAGACTAGCGGGAGAAACCTCCTACAATGAGCAGTTCTTC.

This chain uses TRBV19 with TRBJ1-5; D remains unclear. CDR1 LNHDA and CDR2 SQIVND come from the germline V gene (reference sequence). This CDR3 has 14 amino acids. Deletions cut 6 bases from V and 0 bases from J, with 9 bases between. CDR3 nucleotides: TGTGCCAGTAGGGCTGCCAATAGCAATCAGCCCCAGCATTTT. Amino acids: CASRAANSNQPQHF.

The rearrangement links TRBV28 to TRBJ2-7; 13 bases agree with TRBD2. Unmatched junction bases numbered 16, after V lost 1 base and J lost 7 bases. The CDR3 is 19 residues long. From germline, CDR1 is MDHEN and CDR2 SYDVKM. This CDR3 is CASSLSEELGLAGTGEQYF. The CDR3 DNA sequence: TGTGCCAGCAGTTTATCGGAAGAATTGGGACTAGCGGGAACTGGTGAGCAGTACTTC.

The V call is TRBV5-6, the J call TRBJ2-3, with 7 bases that match TRBD1. Germline values: CDR1 SGHDT, CDR2 YYEEEE. V lost 1 base to trimming and J lost 1 base; unmatched junction nucleotides: 6. This CDR3 contains 16 residues. CDR3 region: CASSLSPQGGTDTQYF. The CDR3 nucleotides read TGTGCCAGCAGCTTGTCGCCCCAGGGGGGCACAGATACGCAGTATTTT. The whole variable domain, remainder taken from reference TRBV5-6 and TRBJ2-3, is DAGVTQSPTHLIKTRGQQVTLRCSPKSGHDTVSWYQQALGQGPQFIFQYYEEEERQRGNFPDRFSGHQFPNYSSELNVNALLLGDSALYLCASSLSPQGGTDTQYFGPGTRLTVL.

The chain couples TRBV24-1 to TRBJ2-3; tentatively, D is TRBD1 (5 bases). Germline V gives CDR1 KGHDR, CDR2 SFDVKD. Trimming removed 4 bases at V and 1 base at J, with 11 bases between. The CDR3 totals 15 residues. The CDR3 here is CATSDSGLRTDTQYF. CDR3 sequence (DNA): TGTGCCACCAGTGACTCAGGGCTCCGCACAGATACGCAGTATTTT.

The chain is built from TRBV10-3 and TRBJ1-3; TRBD1 matches 9 bases. This CDR3 contains 13 residues. Germline CDR1 ENHRY, CDR2 SYGVKD. Trimming removed 10 bases from V and 3 bases from J; junction bases left unmatched: 4. The CDR3 bases are TGTGCCAGCGGACAGGGGAATGGAAACACCATATATTTT. It yields the protein CASGQGNGNTIYF.

This clone was observed many times. V and J are TRBV10-1 and TRBJ2-7; possible D gene TRBD2, 5 bases. Germline values: CDR1 WNHNN, CDR2 SYGVQD (reference sequence). Trimming removed 3 bases at V and 2 bases at J, with 17 bases between. CDR3 size: 16 residues. The CDR3 is CASSDPGLTDPYEQYF. For the CDR3, the DNA is TGCGCCAGCAGTGACCCCGGACTTACGGATCCCTACGAGCAGTACTTC.

The V gene is TRBV12-5, the J gene TRBJ1-2, with TRBD1 as a possible D gene (5 bases). This CDR3 region has 16 residues. V was pared by 2 bases and J by 4 bases, with 17 bases between. Germline V CDR1 and CDR2: LGHNT, FRNRAP. The CDR3 loop is CASGLTPAGIFYGYTF. The CDR3 DNA follows: TGTGCTAGTGGTTTGACTCCCGCAGGGATTTTCTATGGCTACACCTTC.